This TCR beta chain originates from a study of lymphopenia after photon versus proton radiotherapy. Study-wide results and caveats: Post-nadir TCR diversity decline inversely tracked overall survival among those who died. Relative stability marked proton patients; photon patients lost diversity and naive cells. After the lymphocyte nadir, photon-treated repertoires showed oligoclonal expansion, especially of CD8+ Temra cells.

After removal of 0 bases from V and 4 bases from J, the junction contained 4 bases not matched to a gene. The CDR3 has 15 amino acids. CDR1 MGHDK and CDR2 SYGVNS come from the germline V gene. As to this clone: Its cognate antigen is unknown.

Generated by immunoSEQ multiplex PCR, the TCRdb table keeps only in-frame clones and is missing some. The sample has 6,500 or so clones, roughly nine tenths seen once; the top ten hold 11%. The chain uses TRBV25-1 and TRBJ2-5, with 8 bases matching TRBD2. The sequence was obtained from a man in his 60s with cholangiocarcinoma. This material consisted of peripheral blood, taken from a patient treated with photon-based radiotherapy. CDR3 region: CASSEYKRGRETQYF. CDR3 bases: TGTGCCAGCAGTGAATATAAGCGGGGGCGAGAGACCCAGTACTTC.